The 29 T cell receptor beta chains listed next were all sequenced from one sample in a study of blood T cells in healthy people across ages. A second roughly 7 to 12 cycle PCR used barcoded and J-beta primers. Via MiXCR, TCRdb re-called the 5' RACE reads, giving one row per CDR3 protein. The data contain some 1.4 million distinct CDR3 sequences, 35% to 45% of them seen just once; the ten biggest clones take up approximately 7.9%. Input material: blood. Source of these receptors: a woman aged 18-30 years in good health.

The chain combines TRBV12-5 with TRBJ1-1, with D possibly being TRBD1 (6 bases). The ends were cut back, 0 bases at V and 9 bases at J, with 11 bases in the middle. Germline V CDR1 and CDR2: LGHNT, FRNRAP. The CDR3 loop spans 13 amino acids. CDR3 sequence: CASGLVSRGKAFF. The CDR3 coding sequence is TGTGCTAGTGGTTTGGTATCAAGGGGGAAAGCTTTCTTT.

This clonotype has ten or more counts. The CDR3 bases are TGCGCCAGCAGCACCAGCGGGGGAGAGGAGACCCAGTACTTC. Its protein product is CASSTSGGEETQYF. The chain employs TRBV5-1 and TRBJ2-5, with 8 bases matching TRBD2. The CDR3 is made up of 14 amino acids. Germline V gene data show CDR1 as SGHRS and CDR2 as YFSETQ. V lost 4 bases and J lost 5; bases outside the gene matches: 7.

V usage is TRBV4-3 and J usage is TRBJ1-2; D gene ambiguous. The CDR3 extends over 15 amino acids. Trimming pared 0 bases from V and 4 bases from J, leaving 12 bases between. CDR1 and CDR2 (germline): LGHNA, YSLEER. As DNA, the CDR3 is TGCGCCAGCAGCCAAGAAGCCTTCCCTTTCTATGGCTACACCTTC. It is translated as CASSQEAFPFYGYTF.

CDR3 in amino acids: CASSPAGLAGLPNNEQFF. The CDR3 DNA follows: TGCGCCAGCAGCCCGGCCGGACTAGCGGGACTCCCAAACAATGAGCAGTTCTTC. The rearrangement uses TRBV5-1 and TRBJ2-1; 12 bases map to TRBD2. The ends lost 4 bases at V and 5 bases at J; junction bases unmatched: 13. This CDR3 has 18 amino acids. Germline loops: CDR1 SGHRS, CDR2 YFSETQ.

This clonotype was counted between two and nine times. The rearrangement joins TRBV20-1 to TRBJ1-6; D may be TRBD1 (6 bases). V was clipped by 1 base and J by 4 bases, with 11 bases between them. CDR1 and CDR2 from the germline V gene are DFQATT and SNEGSKA (reference sequence). CDR3 length: 15 residues. CDR3 coding DNA: TGCAGTGCTAGAGCAGACAGGAGTTATAATTCACCCCTCCACTTT. Residues: CSARADRSYNSPLHF.

This clonotype was counted between two and nine times. The genes are TRBV7-9 and TRBJ1-1; no firm D call. Germline values: CDR1 SEHNR, CDR2 FQNEAQ (reference sequence). The V gene lost 3 bases and the J gene lost 3 bases, with 5 bases spanning the gap. The CDR3 is made up of 12 amino acids. The CDR3 bases are TGTGCCAGCAGCTTCTCGGACACTGAAGCTTTCTTT. As protein: CASSFSDTEAFF.

Comment on this clonotype: A read error may produce the germline difference seen at one junction end. This sequence joins TRBV4-1 and TRBJ1-6; D may be TRBD1 (6 bases). Germline V gene sequence: CDR1 MGHRA, CDR2 YSYEKL. The CDR3 is made up of 15 amino acids. In DNA, the CDR3 is TGTGCCAGCAGCCAGGTGGGGGGCGGTAATTCACCCCTCCACTTT. Translation: CASSQVGGGNSPLHF.

CDR3 sequence reads: CSAKLAGVEQFF. Here the CDR3 DNA reads TGCAGTGCGAAACTAGCAGGGGTTGAGCAGTTCTTC. This chain uses TRBV20-1 with TRBJ2-1; either TRBD1 or TRBD2 may supply D (6 bases each). Per germline, CDR1 DFQATT and CDR2 SNEGSKA (reference sequence). The CDR3 is 12 residues long. The V gene lost 6 bases and the J gene lost 9 bases, with 15 bases spanning the gap.

The chain uses TRBV27 and TRBJ2-1, with TRBD2 identical over 13 bases. The CDR3 runs to 16 residues. V trimming: 6 bases; J trimming: 8 bases; junction bases outside the gene matches: 10. Germline V gene data show CDR1 as MNHEY and CDR2 as SMNVEV (reference sequence). The chain's CDR3 is CASSLLLAGGPDEQFF. The CDR3 coding sequence is TGTGCCAGCAGCCTCCTACTAGCGGGAGGGCCCGATGAGCAGTTCTTC.

This clonotype was counted a few times. The V gene is TRBV7-6, the J gene TRBJ2-5, with unresolved D. Trimming removed 1 base at V and 12 bases at J, with 9 bases between. The CDR3 loop spans 11 amino acids. Per the germline V gene, CDR1 is SGHVS and CDR2 is FNYEAQ. The CDR3 region has the DNA TGTGCCAGCAGCTTAGGGCATCCCAAGTACTTC. It yields the protein CASSLGHPKYF.

With respect to this clonotype: Given a much more abundant clone one base away, this may be a read error. This chain connects TRBV29-1 to TRBJ2-1, with 7 bases fitting TRBD1. The tail of the sequence fits TRBJ2-7 better, so the J call may be wrong. Germline CDR1 SQVTM, CDR2 ANQGSEA. The CDR3 is made up of 12 amino acids. The CDR3 protein is CSVAQGYNEQYF. The CDR3 bases are TGCAGCGTTGCACAGGGGTACAATGAGCAGTACTTC.

There are many counts of this clonotype. The chain couples TRBV28 to TRBJ2-5; TRBD2 is a possible D gene (5 bases). Germline assignment: CDR1 MDHEN and CDR2 SYDVKM. The CDR3 is 12 residues long. Trimming took 11 bases from V and 0 from J, leaving 10 bases between them. The DNA of the CDR3 is TGTGCCGTGCGCGGGTACCAAGAGACCCAGTACTTC. This encodes CAVRGYQETQYF.

The chain is built from TRBV12-3 or TRBV12-4 and TRBJ1-4; D call uncertain. This CDR3 region has 14 residues. V shed 3 bases and J shed 4 bases, with 9 bases lying between them. CDR3 protein: CASSFWQVNEKLFF. The CDR3, as DNA: TGTGCCAGCAGTTTTTGGCAGGTTAATGAAAAACTGTTTTTT.

The rearrangement links TRBV6-5 to TRBJ2-1; D remains unclear. This CDR3 has 16 amino acids. V was trimmed by 4 bases and J by 0 bases, leaving 13 bases between them. Germline CDR1 is MNHEY and CDR2 is SVGAGI. CDR3 DNA: TGTGCCAGCAGTTCCACCTCCGGGCGCTCCTACAATGAGCAGTTCTTC. It codes for CASSSTSGRSYNEQFF.

This clonotype turned up a few times. This chain links TRBV5-1 with TRBJ1-2, with D possibly TRBD1 on 6 matching bases. V was trimmed by 4 bases and J by 0 bases, leaving 28 bases between them. The CDR3 extends over 20 amino acids. Germline V gene sequence: CDR1 SGHRS, CDR2 YFSETQ. In DNA form, the CDR3 reads TGCGCCAGCAGCCGCGTTCCATATGGGGACATACTAACTTCTAACTATGGCTACACCTTC. Its translation is CASSRVPYGDILTSNYGYTF.

The V and J genes are TRBV16 and TRBJ2-5; D is perhaps TRBD1 or TRBD2 (7 bases each). Looked up from germline, CDR1 is KGHSY and CDR2 is FQNENV. With 4 bases removed from V and 6 bases from J, the gap between germline ends came to 18 bases. The CDR3 is 15 amino acids. CDR3 residues: CASSPQQGGAKTQYF. As DNA, the CDR3 is TGTGCCAGCAGCCCCCAGCAGGGGGGGGCGAAGACCCAGTACTTC. Complete variable domain (other parts from reference TRBV16 and TRBJ2-5): GEEVAQTPKHLVRGEGQKAKLYCAPIKGHSYVFWYQQVLKNEFKFLISFQNENVFDETGMPKERFSAKCLPNSPCSLEIQATKLEDSAVYFCASSPQQGGAKTQYFGPGTRLLVL.

This chain joins TRBV3-1 and TRBJ1-4, with D uncertain. V lost 3 bases and J lost 2, with 13 bases in between. The CDR3 totals 16 residues. Germline CDR1 reads LGHDT; CDR2 reads YNNKEL (reference sequence). The CDR3 DNA sequence: TGTGCCAGCAGCCAGTTGGGGAGTCTTACTAATGAAAAACTGTTTTTT. Amino acids: CASSQLGSLTNEKLFF.

This chain links TRBV6-7 with TRBJ1-1; 8 bases map to TRBD1. TRBV6-7 is an ORF; its function is uncertain. The CDR3 length is 13 residues. Trimming removed 8 bases from V and 1 base from J; junction bases left unmatched: 3. In nucleotides, the CDR3 is TGTGCCAGCCCGGGACAGGAGAACACTGAAGCTTTCTTT. Translated, it gives CASPGQENTEAFF.

The chain uses TRBV20-1 and TRBJ2-2, with D uncertain. The V and J ends lost 5 bases and 7 bases respectively, with 14 bases between them. Germline-derived CDR1 and CDR2 are DFQATT and SNEGSKA (reference sequence). This CDR3 is 13 amino acids long. The CDR3 DNA is TGCAGTGCTGAAAACCTTCACGACGGGGAGCTGTTTTTT. It encodes CSAENLHDGELFF.

This clonotype was observed a few times. The chain joins TRBV20-1 to TRBJ2-1; perhaps D is TRBD1 or TRBD2 (5 bases each). The CDR3 covers 16 residues. Germline V gives CDR1 DFQATT, CDR2 SNEGSKA (reference sequence). Trimming cost V 0 bases and J 6 bases, with 18 bases left between them. The CDR3 region is CSARDPRPAGANEQFF. The DNA for the CDR3 is TGCAGTGCTAGAGATCCCCGACCTGCCGGGGCCAATGAGCAGTTCTTC.

J is TRBJ1-1 and V is TRBV2, with D perhaps TRBD1 (5 bases). CDR1 and CDR2 (germline): SNHLY, FYNNEI. The V end was cut by 5 bases, the J end by 8 bases, with 12 bases between. This CDR3 comprises 12 residues. CDR3 sequence: CASSRRQGEAFF. Written as DNA, the CDR3 is TGTGCCAGCAGTCGTCGTCAGGGAGAAGCTTTCTTT.

The CDR3 DNA sequence: TGTGCCAGCAGACTGTGGGACAGGGAGGACAATGAGCAGTTCTTC. This encodes CASRLWDREDNEQFF. The chain uses TRBV14 and TRBJ2-1, with TRBD1 matching 9 bases. CDR1 and CDR2 from the germline V gene are SGHDN and FVKESK. The J segment lost 5 bases and the V segment lost 6 bases, leaving 8 bases of the junction unmatched. CDR3 size: 15 residues.

The chain combines TRBV14 with TRBJ1-1; D is perhaps TRBD1 (6 bases). Looked up from germline, CDR1 is SGHDN and CDR2 is FVKESK. The V gene lost 4 bases and the J gene lost 0 bases, with 12 bases spanning the gap. CDR3 length: 15 residues. CDR3 in amino acids: CASSPWRTVNTEAFF. The CDR3 coding sequence is TGTGCCAGCAGCCCCTGGCGGACAGTGAACACTGAAGCTTTCTTT.

The chain employs TRBV20-1 and TRBJ2-3; TRBD2 aligns across 12 bases. Unmatched junction bases numbered 6, after V lost 2 bases and J lost 0 bases. Germline V lookup: CDR1 DFQATT, CDR2 SNEGSKA (reference sequence). This CDR3 is 17 amino acids long. As DNA, the CDR3 is TGCAGTGCTAGATCCCCGGGACTAGCGGGCAGCACAGATACGCAGTATTTT. It encodes CSARSPGLAGSTDTQYF.

The gene calls are TRBV6-6 and TRBJ1-4, with D perhaps TRBD1 (5 bases). This CDR3 is 15 amino acids long. V was shortened by 2 bases and J by 4 bases, with 11 bases between the two germline ends. Germline V gene lookup returns CDR1 MNHNY and CDR2 SVGAGI (reference sequence). The CDR3 loop is CASSYGGRSNEKLFF. For the CDR3, the DNA is TGTGCCAGCAGTTACGGGGGACGGAGTAATGAAAAACTGTTTTTT.

This clonotype turned up a few times. The chain combines TRBV5-6 with TRBJ2-1, with 12 nucleotides matching TRBD2. CDR3 length equals 16 residues. Per the germline V gene, CDR1 is SGHDT and CDR2 is YYEEEE. The ends lost 1 base at V and 8 bases at J; junction bases unmatched: 7. Here the CDR3 reads CASSLTLTSGSDEQFF. In nucleotides, the CDR3 is TGTGCCAGCAGCTTGACCTTGACTAGCGGGAGCGATGAGCAGTTCTTC.

This clonotype was seen only once. J is TRBJ2-7 and V is TRBV5-6, with 13 nucleotides matching TRBD2. Trimming took 1 base from V and 2 from J; bases not matched to a gene: 3. CDR1 SGHDT and CDR2 YYEEEE come from the germline V gene. The CDR3 is made up of 16 amino acids. For the CDR3, the DNA is TGTGCCAGCAGCTTGACTAGCGGGAGGGCCCCCTACGAGCAGTACTTC. Its protein is CASSLTSGRAPYEQYF.

This clonotype was recorded a few times. The rearrangement joins TRBV7-2 to TRBJ2-6, with D maybe TRBD1 (5 bases). CDR1 is SGHTA, CDR2 FQGNSA, per germline. The CDR3 is made up of 17 amino acids. V was clipped by 4 bases and J by 6 bases, with 19 bases between them. The DNA of the CDR3 is TGTGCCAGCAGCTCCGGTGCAGGGTATTTTGAGGCCAACGTCCTGACTTTC. Translating gives CASSSGAGYFEANVLTF.

The chain employs TRBV19 and TRBJ1-2; possibly TRBD1 for D (5 bases). This CDR3 comprises 15 residues. V lost 4 bases and J 0 bases, leaving 12 bases between the germline ends. From germline, CDR1 is LNHDA and CDR2 SQIVND (reference sequence). The CDR3 sequence is CASSTGTGANYGYTF. DNA for the CDR3: TGTGCCAGTAGTACCGGGACGGGAGCTAACTATGGCTACACCTTC.